The T cell receptor beta chain under discussion was sequenced for a study of blood T cell repertoires in COVID-19. On the study more broadly: Specimens from acute and convalescent COVID-19 originated in the United States, Italy and Spain. T cells, B-cell-depleted T cells, or PBMCs supplied cDNA or gDNA.

The table lists this clone with a few counts. Under the authors' procedure: For nucleated cells, counts were estimated from reference gene primer amplification. Sequenced by immunoSEQ multiplex PCR; TCRdb stores in-frame clones only, minus some. For V, J and clone size, that table is used; D and trimming come from the DNA. The table has 150,000 to 200,000 clones, over 75% seen once. Germline V lookup: CDR1 MGHRA, CDR2 YSYEKL. V gave up 5 bases and J gave up 8 bases, with 7 bases separating them. This CDR3 spans 11 amino acids. This rearrangement joins TRBV4-1 to TRBJ2-1; D uncertain. The sequencing input was peripheral blood. The receptor comes from a woman aged 70-85 years with acute or convalescent COVID-19. Here the CDR3 DNA reads TGCGCCAGCAGCAGTAGTGATGAGCAGTTCTTC. It encodes CASSSSDEQFF.